This is a list of T cell receptor beta chains from one sample in a study of T-cell reconstitution after alpha-beta-depleted transplantation in children. A single record per CDR3 protein comes from TCRdb applying MiXCR to the PCR reads. The sample includes more than 200,000 distinct CDR3 sequences, more than 20% of them seen just once. The source material was PBMCs, sampled before TCRalphabeta/CD19-depleted stem cell transplant. Source of these receptors: a girl aged 2 to 10 with Fanconi anemia, due to receive a stem cell transplant. The CDR3 runs from the conserved cysteine through the conserved F or W. Fields, in order: clone size, J gene, V gene, D gene, CDR3 protein, CDR3 DNA. D genes are given only for firm matches. Expanded clones get a size class; other rows say once, few or many, or leave the size out.

many,TRBJ2-1,TRBV29-1,TRBD2,CSVETAGFYNEQFF,TGCAGCGTTGAAACAGCGGGGTTTTACAATGAGCAGTTCTTC
NA,TRBJ2-1,TRBV6-2/TRBV6-3,NA,CASSRGRRGFF,TGTGCCAGCAGTCGAGGCAGGCGGGGGTTCTTC
NA,TRBJ2-5,TRBV19,NA,CASSMGWRETQYF,TGTGCCAGTAGTATGGGTTGGCGGGAGACCCAGTACTTC
few,TRBJ2-7,TRBV28,NA,CASEGHYEQYF,TGTGCCAGCGAGGGCCATTACGAGCAGTACTTC
NA,TRBJ2-6,TRBV20-1,NA,CSAIRVPGANVLTF,TGCAGTGCTATAAGGGTCCCTGGGGCCAACGTCCTGACTTTC
NA,TRBJ2-1,TRBV5-5,TRBD1,CATAGDSSYNEQFF,TGTGCCACGGCAGGGGACAGCTCCTACAATGAGCAGTTCTTC
few,TRBJ2-5,TRBV5-1,NA,CASSFQEETQYF,TGCGCCAGCAGCTTCCAGGAAGAGACCCAGTACTTC
NA,TRBJ2-5,TRBV6-1,NA,CASSEATQETQYF,TGTGCCAGCAGCGAGGCCACCCAAGAGACCCAGTACTTC
many,TRBJ1-1,TRBV20-1,TRBD1,CSARDRRTGMNTEAFF,TGCAGTGCTAGAGATAGAAGGACAGGGATGAACACTGAAGCTTTCTTT
few,TRBJ2-7,TRBV5-5,NA,CASSLFEGASWSYEQYF,TGTGCCAGCAGCTTATTTGAGGGCGCATCGTGGTCCTACGAGCAGTACTTC
NA,TRBJ2-3,TRBV29-1,TRBD1,CSVEATGGLSDTQYF,TGCAGCGTTGAAGCCACAGGGGGTCTCTCAGATACGCAGTATTTT
many,TRBJ2-1,TRBV20-1,NA,CSAPPPINNEQFF,TGCAGTGCTCCACCCCCTATAAACAATGAGCAGTTCTTC
NA,TRBJ2-1,TRBV29-1,NA,CSVLGQNSNEQFF,TGCAGCGTCCTGGGCCAAAACTCCAATGAGCAGTTCTTC
NA,TRBJ1-2,TRBV6-5,TRBD1,CASSEGAGGYTF,TGTGCCAGCAGTGAGGGGGCCGGCGGCTACACCTTC
many,TRBJ2-3,TRBV19,NA,CASSMARGGGRTDTQYF,TGTGCCAGTAGTATGGCCCGGGGTGGGGGACGCACAGATACGCAGTATTTT
NA,TRBJ2-1,TRBV11-2,NA,CASERTLSYNEQFF,TGTGCCAGCGAAAGGACCTTGTCCTACAATGAGCAGTTCTTC
NA,TRBJ2-7,TRBV20-1,TRBD2,CSASFGLAGGEQYF,TGCAGTGCTAGTTTCGGACTAGCGGGAGGCGAGCAGTACTTC
NA,TRBJ2-3,TRBV20-1,NA,CSARDASASDTQYF,TGCAGTGCTAGAGACGCTAGTGCTTCGGATACGCAGTATTTT
NA,TRBJ2-5,TRBV9,TRBD2,CASSVTPSGGQEIQYF,TGTGCCAGCAGCGTAACCCCTAGCGGGGGGCAAGAGATCCAGTACTTC
NA,TRBJ2-3,TRBV6-4,NA,CASSVGDTDTQYF,TGTGCCAGCAGTGTGGGGGACACAGATACGCAGTATTTT